The 29 T cell receptor beta chains in this list originate from one sample, sequenced in a study of shared clonotypes between healthy human individuals. The repertoire was sequenced with immunoSEQ multiplex PCR; TCRdb's copy has only in-frame clones and lacks some. The sample has 780,000 or so clones, roughly two thirds seen once. Sequencing was done on a sample of memory CD4+ T cells sorted from blood. Stated subset: CD45RA-negative fraction. These receptors were collected from a woman in her twenties or thirties in good health.

The rearrangement uses TRBV28 and TRBJ2-7; TRBD2 matches 11 bases. V lost 4 bases and J lost 3; bases outside the gene matches: 8. Germline-derived CDR1 and CDR2 are MDHEN and SYDVKM. There are 16 residues in the CDR3. This chain's CDR3 is CASSSSGLADGYEQYF. DNA for the CDR3: TGTGCCAGCAGTTCGTCGGGACTAGCGGATGGCTACGAGCAGTACTTC.

V is TRBV18 and J is TRBJ2-1; weak D call: TRBD1 (6 bases). V was pared by 8 bases and J by 4 bases, with 15 bases between. Germline values: CDR1 KGHSH, CDR2 LQKENI. This CDR3 region has 14 residues. The CDR3 reads CASLTDRGYNEQFF. The CDR3 DNA sequence: TGTGCCAGCCTCACGGACAGAGGATACAATGAGCAGTTCTTC.

The gene calls are TRBV6-6 and TRBJ2-2; 8 bases agree with TRBD2. Germline CDR1 is MNHNY and CDR2 is SVGAGI (reference sequence). Trimming removed 5 bases from V and 4 bases from J; junction bases left unmatched: 6. The CDR3 runs 15 residues. This chain's CDR3 is CASSDSGAGTGELFF. As DNA, the CDR3 is TGTGCCAGCAGTGATAGCGGGGCCGGCACCGGGGAGCTGTTTTTT.

V gene TRBV7-9 combines with J gene TRBJ2-3; weak D call: TRBD2 (5 bases). Germline V CDR1 and CDR2: SEHNR, FQNEAQ (reference sequence). The CDR3 extends over 16 amino acids. The V gene lost 3 bases and the J gene lost 4 bases, with 17 bases spanning the gap. CDR3 nucleotide sequence: TGTGCCAGCAGCTTTGGTTTACAGCGAGGGCCAGATACGCAGTATTTT. Its protein product is CASSFGLQRGPDTQYF.

This chain links TRBV29-1 with TRBJ2-1; 10 bases match TRBD2. Germline CDR1 is SQVTM and CDR2 is ANQGSEA. This CDR3 contains 15 residues. CDR3 nucleotides: TGCAGAATTACTACTAGCGGGATTAAGAGAAATGAGCAGTTCTTC. Amino acid sequence: CRITTSGIKRNEQFF.

This chain connects TRBV10-3 to TRBJ2-7; possible D gene TRBD2, 5 bases. Germline CDR1 reads ENHRY; CDR2 reads SYGVKD. The CDR3 spans 13 residues. V gave up 4 bases and J gave up 2 bases, with 9 bases separating them. This CDR3 reads CAISGTDAYEQYF. The CDR3 DNA reads TGTGCCATCAGTGGGACTGATGCCTACGAGCAGTACTTC.

This chain links TRBV4-1 with TRBJ2-2; 7 bases map to TRBD1. Per the germline V gene, CDR1 is MGHRA and CDR2 is YSYEKL. The CDR3 runs 17 residues. The junction had 12 bases not matched to a gene; V was cut back by 7 bases and J by 1 base. DNA of the CDR3: TGCGCCAGCAATCCAAGACAGGGTACGTGGAACACCGGGGAGCTGTTTTTT. Its protein is CASNPRQGTWNTGELFF.

This clone was seen a handful of times. Other DNA sequences in this sample translate to the same CDR3. This chain uses TRBV14 with TRBJ2-1, with TRBD2 matching over 11 bases. V was pared by 4 bases and J by 6 bases, with 5 bases of the junction left unmatched. This CDR3 contains 15 residues. Germline values: CDR1 SGHDN, CDR2 FVKESK. CDR3 coding DNA: TGTGCCAGCAGCCTATTAGCGGGAGGGCGCAATGAGCAGTTCTTC. It encodes CASSLLAGGRNEQFF.

The chain employs TRBV9 and TRBJ2-5; D might be TRBD1 (6 bases). Germline lookup yields CDR1 SGDLS and CDR2 YYNGEE. Trimming took off 4 bases at V and 3 bases at J, with 16 bases between the two ends. The CDR3 loop spans 15 amino acids. The CDR3 region is CASSHGQLYKETQYF. CDR3 nucleotide sequence: TGTGCCAGCAGCCACGGACAGCTATATAAAGAGACCCAGTACTTC.

Comments on this clone: Other DNA sequences within the sample encode an identical CDR3. This chain joins TRBV18 and TRBJ1-4, with 9 nucleotides matching TRBD1. From germline, CDR1 is KGHSH and CDR2 LQKENI. The CDR3 consists of 14 residues. V shed 3 bases and J 8 bases; nucleotides not matched to a gene: 4. The CDR3 sequence: CASSPGQGAEKLFF. The CDR3 DNA reads TGTGCCAGCTCACCGGGACAGGGTGCGGAAAAACTGTTTTTT.

The rearrangement uses TRBV28 and TRBJ1-1, with D possibly TRBD1 on 6 matching bases. The CDR3 contains 14 residues. Trimming stripped 6 bases from V and 5 bases from J, with 16 bases between. Germline V gene sequence: CDR1 MDHEN, CDR2 SYDVKM. In DNA form, the CDR3 reads TGTGCCAGCAGCCCAGGACAGATGTGGACTGAAGCTTTCTTT. It is translated as CASSPGQMWTEAFF.

In DNA form, the CDR3 reads TGCGCCAGCAGCCGGCCCCGGGACGGGGCTCACGAGCAGTACTTC. Its translation: CASSRPRDGAHEQYF. This chain joins TRBV4-1 and TRBJ2-7; D may correspond to TRBD1 or TRBD2 (5 bases each). The V and J ends lost 4 bases and 5 bases respectively, with 18 bases between them. The CDR3 has 15 amino acids. The germline V gene has CDR1 MGHRA and CDR2 YSYEKL.

This clone was detected a few times. The chain joins TRBV6-6 to TRBJ2-7, with 11 bases matching TRBD1. This CDR3 is 15 amino acids long. With 2 bases clipped from V and 5 bases from J, the junction kept 5 bases outside the gene matches. Looked up from germline, CDR1 is MNHNY and CDR2 is SVGAGI (reference sequence). The CDR3 bases are TGTGCCAGCAGTTACGAGGGACAGGGGGTCAACGAGCAGTACTTC. It yields the protein CASSYEGQGVNEQYF.

The CDR3 DNA follows: TGTGCCAGCAGCTTAGGCGCCGGCGGGGTGGGAAACACCATATATTTT. Its protein is CASSLGAGGVGNTIYF. This rearrangement joins TRBV11-2 to TRBJ1-3; D is unresolved. V lost 1 base to trimming and J lost 4 bases, with 14 bases between them. The CDR3 length is 16 residues. Per germline, CDR1 SGHAT and CDR2 FQNNGV.

V is TRBV2 and J is TRBJ2-3; 16 bases map to TRBD2. V gave up 5 bases and J gave up 3 bases; unmatched junction bases: 5. There are 17 residues in the CDR3. CDR1 is SNHLY and CDR2 is FYNNEI in the germline V gene. DNA of the CDR3: TGTGCCAGCAGTTGGGGACTAGCGGGAGGGCCTACAGATACGCAGTATTTT. Its translation is CASSWGLAGGPTDTQYF.

This chain links TRBV19 with TRBJ1-5; 8 bases agree with TRBD1. The ends lost 4 bases at V and 5 bases at J; junction bases unmatched: 7. Germline values: CDR1 LNHDA, CDR2 SQIVND (reference sequence). This CDR3 is 15 amino acids long. In nucleotides, the CDR3 is TGTGCCAGTAGTAGGCCCGGACAGGGCGATCAGCCCCAGCATTTT. The encoded protein is CASSRPGQGDQPQHF.

The rearrangement uses TRBV7-9 and TRBJ1-4, with D perhaps TRBD1 (5 bases). The germline gives CDR1 SEHNR, CDR2 FQNEAQ (reference sequence). With 5 bases removed from V and 0 bases from J, the gap between germline ends came to 7 bases. There are 14 residues in the CDR3. The CDR3 loop is CASSIQATNEKLFF. CDR3 nucleotides: TGTGCCAGCAGCATACAGGCAACTAATGAAAAACTGTTTTTT.

This clone was counted a few times. The sample contains more than one DNA sequence encoding this CDR3. The V call is TRBV5-1, the J call TRBJ2-1, with 12 bases matching TRBD2. The J segment lost 4 bases and the V segment lost 5 bases, leaving 1 base of the junction unmatched. The CDR3 consists of 14 residues. CDR1 SGHRS and CDR2 YFSETQ come from the germline V gene. The CDR3 sequence: CASRLAGGYNEQFF. DNA for the CDR3: TGCGCCAGCAGGCTAGCGGGAGGGTACAATGAGCAGTTCTTC.

This clone has just a few counts. The rearrangement links TRBV27 to TRBJ1-4, with D perhaps TRBD1 (5 bases). The germline V and J ends were trimmed by 4 bases and 1 base, with 10 bases remaining between them. Germline V gene lookup returns CDR1 MNHEY and CDR2 SMNVEV (reference sequence). This CDR3 is 15 amino acids long. Here the CDR3 DNA reads TGTGCCAGCAGTTCCTGGGGGGGAACTAATGAAAAACTGTTTTTT. This translates into CASSSWGGTNEKLFF. The variable domain in full, completed from reference TRBV27 and TRBJ1-4, reads EAQVTQNPRYLITVTGKKLTVTCSQNMNHEYMSWYRQDPGLGLRQIYYSMNVEVTDKGDVPEGYKVSRKEKRNFPLILESPSPNQTSLYFCASSSWGGTNEKLFFGSGTQLSVL.

The chain employs TRBV7-8 and TRBJ2-5; D is uncertain. The J call is uncertain, as TRBJ2-7 better fits the DNA end. The length of the CDR3 is 18 residues. The germline gives CDR1 SGHVS, CDR2 FQNEAQ. Written as DNA, the CDR3 is TGTGCCAGCAGCTTAGAAACTGGGTGGGAAACGCGAAGCCACGAGCAGTACTTC. Its translation: CASSLETGWETRSHEQYF.

V is TRBV6-1 and J is TRBJ2-5; D may be TRBD1 (5 bases). The CDR3 has 14 amino acids. Germline V gene data show CDR1 as MNHNS and CDR2 as SASEGT. The ends were cut back, 8 bases at V and 5 bases at J, with 18 bases in the middle. The DNA of the CDR3 is TGTGCCAGCTGGGGTTACAGGTTCGCGGAGACCCAGTACTTC. Encoded protein: CASWGYRFAETQYF.

This sequence joins TRBV7-9 and TRBJ2-5; 10 bases are shared with TRBD1. Germline-derived CDR1 and CDR2 are SEHNR and FQNEAQ (reference sequence). The CDR3 totals 14 residues. Trimming removed 6 bases from V and 2 bases from J; junction bases left unmatched: 3. The CDR3 region has the DNA TGTGCCAGCAGTTCGGACAGGGGGCAAGAGACCCAGTACTTC. Amino acids: CASSSDRGQETQYF.

The chain has TRBV5-1 and TRBJ2-7; 7 bases are shared with TRBD1. Germline V gene sequence: CDR1 SGHRS, CDR2 YFSETQ. The CDR3 has 15 amino acids. The V segment lost 4 bases and the J segment 7 bases; nucleotides outside the gene matches: 14. CDR3 coding DNA: TGCGCCAGCAGCGCCTGGACAGGACCGAGTTTGGAGCAGTACTTC. As protein: CASSAWTGPSLEQYF. The full variable domain, rest sourced from reference TRBV5-1 and TRBJ2-7, is KAGVTQTPRYLIKTRGQQVTLSCSPISGHRSVSWYQQTPGQGLQFLFEYFSETQRNKGNFPGRFSGRQFSNSRSEMNVSTLELGDSALYLCASSAWTGPSLEQYFGPGTRLTVT.

The chain couples TRBV5-1 to TRBJ2-2, with 8 bases fitting TRBD2. V lost 4 bases and J lost 4; bases outside the gene matches: 6. Germline CDR1 and CDR2: SGHRS and YFSETQ. CDR3 size: 15 residues. This CDR3 reads CASSKTSAATGELFF. CDR3 in DNA: TGCGCCAGCAGCAAGACTAGCGCGGCCACCGGGGAGCTGTTTTTT.

This clone was recorded only once. The V call is TRBV11-1, the J call TRBJ2-5; unclear D gene. TRBJ2-7 explains the end of the DNA better; the J call may be wrong. In germline, CDR1 is SGHAT, CDR2 FQDESV (reference sequence). The CDR3 length is 14 residues. The CDR3 sequence is CASTYQRDSYEQYF. CDR3 in DNA: TGTGCCAGCACCTACCAGAGAGACTCCTACGAGCAGTACTTC.

This chain joins TRBV10-1 and TRBJ1-1; D remains unclear. Per the germline V gene, CDR1 is WNHNN and CDR2 is SYGVQD (reference sequence). The CDR3 spans 13 residues. V lost 4 bases and J lost 1, with 7 bases in between. As DNA, the CDR3 is TGCGCCAGCAGTGCCCAGAAGAACACTGAAGCTTTCTTT. Protein sequence: CASSAQKNTEAFF.

The chain links TRBV7-2 to TRBJ1-2; D is possibly TRBD1 (6 bases). The CDR3 is made up of 12 amino acids. Germline values: CDR1 SGHTA, CDR2 FQGNSA. V dropped 5 bases and J dropped 2 bases, with 6 bases sitting between them. The DNA for the CDR3 is TGTGCCAGCAGCGGGACAAACTATGGCTACACCTTC. It is translated as CASSGTNYGYTF.

The chain combines TRBV28 with TRBJ2-7; D gene uncertain. V lost 5 bases and J 1 base, leaving 6 bases between the germline ends. Germline loops: CDR1 MDHEN, CDR2 SYDVKM. This CDR3 spans 12 amino acids. The CDR3 DNA reads TGTGCCAGCAGTACAGAGTCCTACGAGCAGTACTTC. This sequence encodes CASSTESYEQYF. The full variable domain, with the rest looked up from reference TRBV28 and TRBJ2-7, is DVKVTQSSRYLVKRTGEKVFLECVQDMDHENMFWYRQDPGLGLRLIYFSYDVKMKEKGDIPEGYSVSREKKERFSLILESASTNQTSMYLCASSTESYEQYFGPGTRLTVT.

The CDR3 DNA sequence: TGTGCCAGCAGCTTGACTAGCGGGGGGTCCTACAATGAGCAGTTCTTC. Its protein is CASSLTSGGSYNEQFF. The chain carries TRBV7-2 and TRBJ2-1; 13 bases line up with TRBD2. CDR1 and CDR2 (germline): SGHTA, FQGNSA. V lost 3 bases, J lost 1 base, and 0 bases stayed unmatched. CDR3 length equals 16 residues.